Detailed here is one TCR beta chain. Germline is not matched at one junction end, which may reflect a read error. In germline, CDR1 is ENHRY, CDR2 SYGVKD. CDR3 length equals 9 residues. The source of the sample is a study of Graves' ophthalmopathy and Graves' hyperthyroidism. The authors amplified TCR beta CDR3 regions from RNA transcripts. HTBI primers primed a first-round RT-PCR, and a second-round multiplex PCR followed. From the multiplex PCR reads, TCRdb called clonotypes with MiXCR, one entry per CDR3 protein. The sample consists of around 600,000 distinct CDR3 sequences, about two fifths of them appearing once.

The specimen was peripheral blood. The chain links TRBV10-3 to TRBJ2-5; D gene unclear. This TCR derives from an adult man with Graves' ophthalmopathy. The CDR3 here is CAISRNRDF. CDR3 nucleotide sequence: TGTGCCATCAGCCGGAACCGGGACTTC.